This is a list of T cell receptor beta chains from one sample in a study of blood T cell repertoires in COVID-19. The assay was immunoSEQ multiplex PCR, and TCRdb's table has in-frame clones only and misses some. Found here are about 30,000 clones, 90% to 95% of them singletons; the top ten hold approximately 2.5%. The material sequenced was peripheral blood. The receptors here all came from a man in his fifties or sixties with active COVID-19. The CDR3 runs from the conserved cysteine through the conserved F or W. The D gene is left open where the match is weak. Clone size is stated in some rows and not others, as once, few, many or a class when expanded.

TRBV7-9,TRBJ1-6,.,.,CASSFGGGIYNSPLHF,TGTGCCAGCAGCTTTGGGGGGGGGATCTATAATTCACCCCTCCACTTT
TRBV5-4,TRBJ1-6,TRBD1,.,CASSRGTGVVGSYNSPLHF,TGTGCCAGCAGCCGGGGGACAGGGGTTGTTGGCTCCTATAATTCACCCCTCCACTTT
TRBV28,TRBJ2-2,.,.,CASSSGANTGELFF,TGTGCCAGCAGCTCCGGTGCCAACACCGGGGAGCTGTTTTTT
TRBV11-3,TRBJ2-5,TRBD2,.,CASSLGIGLGQETQYF,TGTGCCAGCAGCTTAGGAATAGGACTAGGACAAGAGACCCAGTACTTC
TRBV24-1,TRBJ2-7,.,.,CATSDLMTHLRYEQYF,TGTGCCACCAGTGATTTGATGACACACCTACGGTACGAGCAGTACTTC
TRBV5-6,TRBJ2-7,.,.,CASSLFMGRSPYEQYF,TGTGCCAGCAGCTTGTTTATGGGTCGGAGTCCCTACGAGCAGTACTTC
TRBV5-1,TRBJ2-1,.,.,CASSLEGTYNEQFF,TGCGCCAGCAGCTTGGAGGGGACTTACAATGAGCAGTTCTTC
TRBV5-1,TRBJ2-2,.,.,CASSLRDTGNTGELFF,TGCGCCAGCAGCTTAAGGGACACGGGTAACACCGGGGAGCTGTTTTTT
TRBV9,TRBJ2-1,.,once,CASSKGVDNEQFF,TGTGCCAGCAGCAAAGGGGTGGACAATGAGCAGTTCTTC
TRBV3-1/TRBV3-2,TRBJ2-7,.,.,CASGSGTPMLQYF,TGTGCCAGTGGCTCCGGGACTCCCATGTTGCAGTACTTC
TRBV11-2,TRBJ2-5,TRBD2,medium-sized,CASRQGLAGSETQYF,TGTGCCAGCAGACAGGGACTAGCGGGGTCGGAGACCCAGTACTTC
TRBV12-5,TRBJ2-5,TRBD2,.,CASGPGTSGGYQETQYF,TGTGCTAGTGGTCCAGGGACTAGCGGGGGGTACCAAGAGACCCAGTACTTC
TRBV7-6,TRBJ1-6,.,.,CASSFQAGGSGNSPLHF,TGTGCCAGCAGCTTCCAGGCGGGGGGAAGCGGTAATTCACCCCTCCACTTT
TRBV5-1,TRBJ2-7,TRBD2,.,CASTEGGTRGREQYF,TGCGCCAGCACCGAAGGGGGGACTAGGGGAAGAGAGCAGTACTTC
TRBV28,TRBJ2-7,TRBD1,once,CASTGTGNYEQYF,TGTGCCAGCACCGGGACAGGGAATTACGAGCAGTACTTC
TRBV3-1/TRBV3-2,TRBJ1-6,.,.,CASSQDLAGNSPLHF,TGTGCCAGCAGCCAAGATCTCGCGGGTAATTCACCCCTCCACTTT
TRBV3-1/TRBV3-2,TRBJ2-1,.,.,CASSQGAGIRSYNEQFF,TGTGCCAGCAGCCAAGGGGCAGGAATCCGCTCCTACAATGAGCAGTTCTTC
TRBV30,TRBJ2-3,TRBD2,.,CAWSVPRLAGTDTQYF,TGTGCCTGGAGTGTACCCCGACTAGCGGGCACAGATACGCAGTATTTT
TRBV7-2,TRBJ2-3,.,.,CASSPADTQYF,TGTGCCAGCAGCCCTGCAGATACGCAGTATTTT
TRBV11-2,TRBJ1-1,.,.,CASSLNPGGTEAFF,TGTGCCAGCAGCTTAAATCCGGGAGGGACTGAAGCTTTCTTT
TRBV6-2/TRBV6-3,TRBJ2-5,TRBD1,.,CASSLQGDGQETQYF,TGTGCCAGCAGCCTCCAGGGGGACGGCCAAGAGACCCAGTACTTC
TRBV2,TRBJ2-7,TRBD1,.,CASSLDRGNYEQYF,TGTGCCAGCAGTTTGGACAGGGGGAACTACGAGCAGTACTTC
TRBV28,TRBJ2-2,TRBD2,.,CASSLGLAGVRTGELFF,TGTGCCAGCAGCCTGGGACTAGCGGGAGTTAGAACCGGGGAGCTGTTTTTT
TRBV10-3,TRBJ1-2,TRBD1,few,CAIQPGQGADGYTF,TGTGCCATCCAGCCGGGACAGGGGGCTGATGGCTACACCTTC
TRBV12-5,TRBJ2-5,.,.,CASGSDSQETQYF,TGTGCTAGTGGTTCAGACAGTCAAGAGACCCAGTACTTC
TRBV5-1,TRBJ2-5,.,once,CASSLQGTQETQYF,TGCGCCAGCAGCTTACAGGGAACCCAAGAGACCCAGTACTTC
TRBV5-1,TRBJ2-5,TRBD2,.,CASRRGLAGLYQETQYF,TGCGCCAGCAGACGGGGACTAGCGGGACTGTACCAAGAGACCCAGTACTTC
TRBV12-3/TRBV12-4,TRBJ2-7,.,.,CASSPGEAYEQYF,TGTGCCAGCAGTCCCGGAGAGGCCTACGAGCAGTACTTC
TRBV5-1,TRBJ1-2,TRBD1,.,CASSLTGTGYGYTF,TGCGCCAGCAGCCTGACCGGGACAGGGTACGGCTACACCTTC
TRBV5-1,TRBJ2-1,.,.,CASSQGLSLNEQFF,TGCGCCAGCAGCCAGGGACTCTCGCTCAATGAGCAGTTCTTC
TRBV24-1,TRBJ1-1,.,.,CATSQEASTEAFF,TGTGCCACCAGTCAAGAGGCGAGCACTGAAGCTTTCTTT
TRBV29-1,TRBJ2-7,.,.,CSVGGGGSYEQYF,TGCAGCGTTGGAGGGGGGGGCTCCTACGAGCAGTACTTC
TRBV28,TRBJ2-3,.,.,CASSLGQISTDTQYF,TGTGCCAGCAGCCTTGGACAGATCAGCACAGATACGCAGTATTTT
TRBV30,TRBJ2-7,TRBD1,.,CAWSKGGSSYEQYF,TGTGCCTGGAGCAAAGGGGGCAGCTCCTACGAGCAGTACTTC
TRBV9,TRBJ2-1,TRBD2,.,CASSKSGGSYNEQFF,TGTGCCAGCAGTAAGAGCGGGGGCTCCTACAATGAGCAGTTCTTC
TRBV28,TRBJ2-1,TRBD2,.,CASKAGGLAGYNEQFF,TGTGCCAGCAAGGCGGGAGGGCTAGCGGGGTACAATGAGCAGTTCTTC
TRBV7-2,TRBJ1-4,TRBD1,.,CASSPGDRGFNEKLFF,TGTGCCAGCAGCCCAGGAGACAGGGGGTTTAATGAAAAACTGTTTTTT
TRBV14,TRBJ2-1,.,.,CASSQDLGETYNEQFF,TGTGCCAGCAGCCAAGATCTAGGTGAAACCTACAATGAGCAGTTCTTC
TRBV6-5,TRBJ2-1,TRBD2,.,CAILLAGGRKEQFF,TGTGCCATCTTGCTAGCGGGGGGGCGGAAGGAGCAGTTCTTC
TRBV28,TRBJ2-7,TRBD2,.,CASSQPGLAGSYEQYF,TGTGCCAGCAGTCAACCGGGACTAGCGGGATCCTACGAGCAGTACTTC
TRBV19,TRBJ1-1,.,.,CASSISVGDHGMNTEAFF,TGTGCCAGTAGTATATCGGTTGGCGACCACGGGATGAACACTGAAGCTTTCTTT
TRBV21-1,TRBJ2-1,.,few,CASSPSGRGGSYNEQFF,TGTGCCAGCAGCCCTAGCGGGAGAGGGGGCTCCTACAATGAGCAGTTCTTC
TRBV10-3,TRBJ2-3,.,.,CAISVAGQEHTQYF,TGTGCCATCAGTGTCGCGGGCCAGGAGCATACGCAGTATTTT
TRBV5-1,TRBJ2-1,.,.,CASSLAGEGREQFF,TGCGCCAGCAGCTTGGCGGGAGAGGGGAGGGAGCAGTTCTTC
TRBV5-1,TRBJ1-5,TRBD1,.,CASSPGPGQGSQPQHF,TGCGCCAGCAGCCCCGGGCCGGGACAGGGATCGCAGCCCCAGCATTTT
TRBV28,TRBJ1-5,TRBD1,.,CASSFSTWTGGNQPQHF,TGTGCCAGCAGTTTTTCTACCTGGACAGGCGGCAATCAGCCCCAGCATTTT
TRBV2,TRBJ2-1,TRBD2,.,CASSGGVGNEQFF,TGTGCCAGCTCGGGGGGGGTTGGGAATGAGCAGTTCTTC
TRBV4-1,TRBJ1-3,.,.,CASSQEYNSGNTIYF,TGCGCCAGCAGCCAAGAGTATAACTCTGGAAACACCATATATTTT
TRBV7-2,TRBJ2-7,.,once,CASSRRGDSEQYF,TGTGCCAGCAGCCGTAGGGGCGATTCCGAGCAGTACTTC
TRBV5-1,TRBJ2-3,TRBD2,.,CASSYVAGSTDTQYF,TGCGCCAGCAGCTACGTAGCGGGGAGCACAGATACGCAGTATTTT
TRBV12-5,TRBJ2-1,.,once,CASGKHQGSYNEQFF,TGTGCTAGTGGTAAACATCAGGGCTCCTACAATGAGCAGTTCTTC
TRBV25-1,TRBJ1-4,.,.,CASSEFGQLNEKLFF,TGTGCCAGCAGTGAATTCGGACAGCTAAATGAAAAACTGTTTTTT
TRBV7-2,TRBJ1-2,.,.,CASRKPGEGYGYTF,TGTGCCAGCAGGAAGCCCGGGGAAGGCTATGGCTACACCTTC
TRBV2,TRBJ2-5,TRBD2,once,CASSTGLSGGVETQYF,TGTGCCAGCAGTACCGGCCTTAGCGGGGGGGTTGAGACCCAGTACTTC